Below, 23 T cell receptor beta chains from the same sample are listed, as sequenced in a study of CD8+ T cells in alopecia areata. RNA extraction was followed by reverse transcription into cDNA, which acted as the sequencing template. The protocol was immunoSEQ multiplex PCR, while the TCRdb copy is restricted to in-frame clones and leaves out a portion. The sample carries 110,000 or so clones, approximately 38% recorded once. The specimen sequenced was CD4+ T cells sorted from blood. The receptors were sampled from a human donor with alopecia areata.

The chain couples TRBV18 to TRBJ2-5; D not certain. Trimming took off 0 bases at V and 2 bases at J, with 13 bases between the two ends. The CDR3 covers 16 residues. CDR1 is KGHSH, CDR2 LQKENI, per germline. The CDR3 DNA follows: TGTGCCAGCTCACCACCCGTGAGACGGTATCAAGAGACCCAGTACTTC. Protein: CASSPPVRRYQETQYF.

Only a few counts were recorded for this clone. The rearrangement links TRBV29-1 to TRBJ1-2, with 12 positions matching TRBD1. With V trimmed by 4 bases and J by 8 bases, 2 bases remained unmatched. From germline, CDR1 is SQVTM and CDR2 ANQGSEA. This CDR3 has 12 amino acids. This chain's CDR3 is CSVGDRGRGYTF. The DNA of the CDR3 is TGCAGCGTTGGGGACAGGGGGCGCGGCTACACCTTC.

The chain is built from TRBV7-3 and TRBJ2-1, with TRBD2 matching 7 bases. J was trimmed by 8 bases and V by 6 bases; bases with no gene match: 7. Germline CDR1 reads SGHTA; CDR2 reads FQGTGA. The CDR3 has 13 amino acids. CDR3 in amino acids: CASSSAGSDEQFF. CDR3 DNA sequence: TGTGCCAGCAGTTCAGCGGGGAGCGATGAGCAGTTCTTC.

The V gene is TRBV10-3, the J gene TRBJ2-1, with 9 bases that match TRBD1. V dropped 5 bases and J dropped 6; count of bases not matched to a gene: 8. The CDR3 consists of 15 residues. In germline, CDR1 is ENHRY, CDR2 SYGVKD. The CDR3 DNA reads TGTGCCATCAGTTTCTCCGGGACAGGGTCCAATGAGCAGTTCTTC. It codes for CAISFSGTGSNEQFF.

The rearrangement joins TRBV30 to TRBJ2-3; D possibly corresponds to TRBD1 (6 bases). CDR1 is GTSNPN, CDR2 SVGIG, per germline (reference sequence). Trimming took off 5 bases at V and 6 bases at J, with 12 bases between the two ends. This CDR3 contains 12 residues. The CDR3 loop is CAWGGQSDTQYF. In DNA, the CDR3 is TGTGCCTGGGGAGGACAGTCCGATACGCAGTATTTT.

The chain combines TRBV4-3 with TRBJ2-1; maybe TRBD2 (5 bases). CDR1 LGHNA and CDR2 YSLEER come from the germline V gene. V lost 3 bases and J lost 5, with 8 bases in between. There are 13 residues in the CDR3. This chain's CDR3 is CASSHRLNNEQFF. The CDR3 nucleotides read TGCGCCAGCAGCCACCGACTAAACAATGAGCAGTTCTTC.

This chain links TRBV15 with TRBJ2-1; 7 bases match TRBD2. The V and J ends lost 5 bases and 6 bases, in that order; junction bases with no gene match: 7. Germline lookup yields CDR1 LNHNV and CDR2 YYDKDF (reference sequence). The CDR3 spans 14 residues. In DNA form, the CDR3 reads TGTGCCACCAGCGCAGAACTAGCGTCCAATGAGCAGTTCTTC. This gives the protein CATSAELASNEQFF.

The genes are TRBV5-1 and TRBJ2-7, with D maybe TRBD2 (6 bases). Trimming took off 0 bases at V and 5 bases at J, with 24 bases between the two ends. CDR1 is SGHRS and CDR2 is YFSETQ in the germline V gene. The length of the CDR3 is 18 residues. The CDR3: CASSLAPASLAAGDEQYF. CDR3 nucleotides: TGCGCCAGCAGCTTGGCCCCGGCTTCCTTAGCGGCCGGGGACGAGCAGTACTTC.

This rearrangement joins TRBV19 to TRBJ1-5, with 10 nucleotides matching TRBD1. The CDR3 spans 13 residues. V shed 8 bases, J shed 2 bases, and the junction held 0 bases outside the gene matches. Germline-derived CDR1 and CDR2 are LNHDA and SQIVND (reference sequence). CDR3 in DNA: TGTGCCAGTGGGACAGGGGGCAATCAGCCCCAGCATTTT. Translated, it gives CASGTGGNQPQHF.

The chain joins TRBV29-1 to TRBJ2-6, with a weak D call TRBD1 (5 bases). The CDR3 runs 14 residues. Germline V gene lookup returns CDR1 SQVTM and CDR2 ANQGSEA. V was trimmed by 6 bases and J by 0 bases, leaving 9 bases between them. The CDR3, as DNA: TGCAGCGTCGGACACACCTCTGGGGCCAACGTCCTGACTTTC. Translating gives CSVGHTSGANVLTF. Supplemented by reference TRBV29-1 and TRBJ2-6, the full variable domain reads SAVISQKPSRDICQRGTSLTIQCQVDSQVTMMFWYRQQPGQSLTLIATANQGSEATYESGFVIDKFPISRPNLTFSTLTVSNMSPEDSSIYLCSVGHTSGANVLTFGAGSRLTVL.

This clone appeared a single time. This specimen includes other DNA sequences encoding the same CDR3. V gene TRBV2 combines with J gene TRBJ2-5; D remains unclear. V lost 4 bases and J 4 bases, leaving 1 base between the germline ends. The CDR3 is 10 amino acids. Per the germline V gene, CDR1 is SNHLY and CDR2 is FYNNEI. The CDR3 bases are TGTGCCAGCAGTGTAGAGACCCAGTACTTC. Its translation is CASSVETQYF.

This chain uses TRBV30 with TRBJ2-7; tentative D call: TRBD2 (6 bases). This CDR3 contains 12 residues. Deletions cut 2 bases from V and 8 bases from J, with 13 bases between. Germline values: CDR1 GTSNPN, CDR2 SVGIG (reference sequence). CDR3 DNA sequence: TGTGCCTGGAGTCTAGATCGCGGGAAGCAGTACTTC. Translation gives CAWSLDRGKQYF. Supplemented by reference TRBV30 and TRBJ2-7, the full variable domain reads SQTIHQWPATLVQPVGSPLSLECTVEGTSNPNLYWYRQAAGRGLQLLFYSVGIGQISSEVPQNLSASRPQDRQFILSSKKLLLSDSGFYLCAWSLDRGKQYFGPGTRLTVT.

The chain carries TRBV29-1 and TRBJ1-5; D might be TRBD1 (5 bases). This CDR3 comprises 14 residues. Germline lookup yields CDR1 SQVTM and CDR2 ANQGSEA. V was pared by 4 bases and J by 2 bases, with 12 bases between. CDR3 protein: CSVGVGRGNQPQHF. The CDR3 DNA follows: TGCAGCGTTGGGGTGGGCAGGGGCAATCAGCCCCAGCATTTT.

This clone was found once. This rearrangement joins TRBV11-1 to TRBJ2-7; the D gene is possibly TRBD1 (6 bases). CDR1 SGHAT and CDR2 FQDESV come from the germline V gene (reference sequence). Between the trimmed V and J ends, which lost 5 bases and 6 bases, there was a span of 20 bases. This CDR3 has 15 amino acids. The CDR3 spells CASSGNPQGRAEQYF. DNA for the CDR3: TGTGCCAGCAGCGGTAACCCACAGGGACGGGCCGAGCAGTACTTC.

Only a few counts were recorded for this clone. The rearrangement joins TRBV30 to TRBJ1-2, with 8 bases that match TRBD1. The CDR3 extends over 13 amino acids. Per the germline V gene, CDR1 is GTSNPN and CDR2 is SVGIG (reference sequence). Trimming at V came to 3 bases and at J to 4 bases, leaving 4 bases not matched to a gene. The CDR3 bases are TGTGCCTGGAGGGGACAGGCCAGCTATGGCTACACCTTC. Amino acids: CAWRGQASYGYTF.

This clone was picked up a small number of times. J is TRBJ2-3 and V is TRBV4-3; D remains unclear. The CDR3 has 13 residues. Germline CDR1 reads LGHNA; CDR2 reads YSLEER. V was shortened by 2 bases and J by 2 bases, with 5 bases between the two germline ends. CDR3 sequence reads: CASSQMITDTQYF. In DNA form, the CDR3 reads TGCGCCAGCAGCCAAATGATCACAGATACGCAGTATTTT.

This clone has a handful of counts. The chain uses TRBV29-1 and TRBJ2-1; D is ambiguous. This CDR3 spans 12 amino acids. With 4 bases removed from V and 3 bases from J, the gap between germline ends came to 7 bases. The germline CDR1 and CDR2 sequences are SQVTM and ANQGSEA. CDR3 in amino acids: CSVVGHYNEQFF. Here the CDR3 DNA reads TGCAGCGTTGTTGGGCACTACAATGAGCAGTTCTTC.

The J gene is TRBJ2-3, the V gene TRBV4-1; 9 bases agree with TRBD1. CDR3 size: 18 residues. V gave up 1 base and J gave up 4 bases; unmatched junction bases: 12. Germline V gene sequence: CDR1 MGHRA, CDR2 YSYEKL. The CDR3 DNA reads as TGCGCCAGCAGCCAAGTTCTCTCGGGGACAGGGAGGTCAGATACGCAGTATTTT. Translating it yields CASSQVLSGTGRSDTQYF.

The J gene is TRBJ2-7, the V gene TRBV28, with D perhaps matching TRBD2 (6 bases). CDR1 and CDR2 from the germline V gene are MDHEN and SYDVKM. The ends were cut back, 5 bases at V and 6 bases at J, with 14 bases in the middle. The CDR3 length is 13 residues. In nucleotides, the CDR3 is TGTGCCAGCAGTGCCGGTAGGAGGGCCGAGCAGTACTTC. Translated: CASSAGRRAEQYF. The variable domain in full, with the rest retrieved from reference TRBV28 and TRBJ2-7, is DVKVTQSSRYLVKRTGEKVFLECVQDMDHENMFWYRQDPGLGLRLIYFSYDVKMKEKGDIPEGYSVSREKKERFSLILESASTNQTSMYLCASSAGRRAEQYFGPGTRLTVT.

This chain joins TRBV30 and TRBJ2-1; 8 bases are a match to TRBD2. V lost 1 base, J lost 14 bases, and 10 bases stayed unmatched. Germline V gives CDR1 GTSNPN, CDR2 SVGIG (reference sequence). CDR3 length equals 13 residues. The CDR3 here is CAWSAYTSGDKFF. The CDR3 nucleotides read TGTGCCTGGAGTGCTTATACTAGCGGAGATAAGTTCTTC.

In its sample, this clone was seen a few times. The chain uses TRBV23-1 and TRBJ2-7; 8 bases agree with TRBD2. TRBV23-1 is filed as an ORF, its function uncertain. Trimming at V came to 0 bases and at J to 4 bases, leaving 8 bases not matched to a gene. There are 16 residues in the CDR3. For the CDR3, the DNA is TGCGCCAGCAGTCAATCGACGGGAGGGATTCTTTACGAGCAGTACTTC. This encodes CASSQSTGGILYEQYF.

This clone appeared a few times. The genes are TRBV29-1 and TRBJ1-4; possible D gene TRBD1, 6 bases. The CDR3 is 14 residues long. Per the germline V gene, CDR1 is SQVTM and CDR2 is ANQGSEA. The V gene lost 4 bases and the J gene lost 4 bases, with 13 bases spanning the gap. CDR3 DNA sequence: TGCAGCGTTGTTTATGCAGGGGTTAATGAAAAACTGTTTTTT. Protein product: CSVVYAGVNEKLFF.

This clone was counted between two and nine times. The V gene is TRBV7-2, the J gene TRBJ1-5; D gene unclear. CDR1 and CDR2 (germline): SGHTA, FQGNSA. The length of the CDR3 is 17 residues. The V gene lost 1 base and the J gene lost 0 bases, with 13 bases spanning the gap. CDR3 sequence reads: CASSLVDSRASNQPQHF. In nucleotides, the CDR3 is TGTGCCAGCAGCTTAGTAGATTCCCGGGCTAGCAATCAGCCCCAGCATTTT.